Below, 8 T cell receptor beta chains from the same sample are listed, as sequenced in a study of cytomegalovirus exposure and HLA in healthy donors. PCR involved 60 Vbeta and 13 Jbeta primers. Assay used: immunoSEQ multiplex PCR; TCRdb lists only in-frame clones, some missing. The top ten clones hold 0.2% to 0.25% of a sample with 210,000 or so clones, roughly four fifths of them seen once. The sample comprised PBMCs. Receptors originate from a girl aged 2-10 years in good health and CMV-seronegative.

The chain employs TRBV7-6 and TRBJ1-4, with D possibly being TRBD1 (5 bases). The germline V gene has CDR1 SGHVS and CDR2 FNYEAQ. The CDR3 sequence is 13 residues long. V was clipped by 10 bases and J by 8 bases, with 17 bases between them. The CDR3 here is CATRRGRREKLFF. The CDR3 region has the DNA TGTGCCACACGGCGGGGCAGAAGGGAAAAACTGTTTTTT.

Of note for this clone: The identical CDR3 is also encoded by other nucleotide sequences in the sample. This sequence joins TRBV4-1 and TRBJ2-7, with D unresolved. Trimming took off 0 bases at V and 9 bases at J, with 21 bases between the two ends. The CDR3 runs to 16 residues. Germline V gives CDR1 MGHRA, CDR2 YSYEKL. The CDR3 loop reads CASSQDKEVSRVGQYF. The CDR3 DNA sequence: TGCGCCAGCAGCCAAGATAAAGAGGTGTCTCGGGTTGGGCAGTACTTC.

The rearrangement links TRBV30 to TRBJ2-7; 12 nucleotides align to TRBD2. CDR3 length: 17 amino acids. Germline loops: CDR1 GTSNPN, CDR2 SVGIG (reference sequence). Trimming took 1 base from V and 4 from J; bases not matched to a gene: 11. The CDR3 coding sequence is TGTGCCTGGAGTGCCCGACTAGCGGGAGAGCATGCGTACGAGCAGTACTTC. It codes for CAWSARLAGEHAYEQYF.

V and J are TRBV10-3 and TRBJ1-1; tentatively, D is TRBD1 (5 bases). CDR3 length equals 13 residues. The germline CDR1 and CDR2 sequences are ENHRY and SYGVKD. The V end was cut by 6 bases, the J end by 3 bases, with 11 bases between. The DNA of the CDR3 is TGTGCCATCAGGTACGACAGAGACACTGAAGCTTTCTTT. This codes for CAIRYDRDTEAFF.

This chain joins TRBV7-8 and TRBJ2-1; 11 nucleotides align to TRBD1. Looked up from germline, CDR1 is SGHVS and CDR2 is FQNEAQ. The CDR3 spans 17 residues. V gave up 5 bases and J gave up 5 bases; unmatched junction bases: 11. The CDR3: CASSQELGQGDNNEQFF. CDR3 sequence (DNA): TGTGCCAGCAGCCAAGAACTGGGACAGGGGGATAACAATGAGCAGTTCTTC. The full variable domain, in which reference TRBV7-8 and TRBJ2-1 provide the parts outside the CDR3, is GAGVSQSPRYKVAKRGQDVALRCDPISGHVSLFWYQQALGQGPEFLTYFQNEAQLDKSGLPSDRFFAERPEGSVSTLKIQRTQQEDSAVYLCASSQELGQGDNNEQFFGPGTRLTVL.

The genes are TRBV29-1 and TRBJ2-7; 9 bases match TRBD1. Trimming took 1 base from V and 5 from J; bases not matched to a gene: 6. Per germline, CDR1 SQVTM and CDR2 ANQGSEA. The CDR3 is 14 residues long. The CDR3 DNA is TGCAGCGTTGAAGTAAAGGACAGGGGTAACGAGCAGTACTTC. Translating it yields CSVEVKDRGNEQYF.

The V call is TRBV29-1, the J call TRBJ1-1; D is unresolved. Germline CDR1 SQVTM, CDR2 ANQGSEA. V lost 3 bases to trimming and J lost 3 bases, with 5 bases between them. This CDR3 has 11 residues. The CDR3 here is CSVDEDTEAFF. For the CDR3, the DNA is TGCAGCGTTGATGAGGACACTGAAGCTTTCTTT.

The chain recombines TRBV5-6 with TRBJ2-2; a possible D gene is TRBD2 (6 bases). From germline, CDR1 is SGHDT and CDR2 YYEEEE. Trimming left V 2 bases short and J 4 bases short, with 9 bases between. This CDR3 contains 14 residues. CDR3 coding DNA: TGTGCCAGCAGCTTCCGGGAGCGCACCGGGGAGCTGTTTTTT. Translation: CASSFRERTGELFF.